A selection of T cell receptor beta chains follows, all from one sample in a study of blood T cell repertoires in COVID-19. The protocol was immunoSEQ multiplex PCR, while the TCRdb copy is restricted to in-frame clones and leaves out a portion. The data show about 69,000 clones, 75% to 80% seen once. Source material: peripheral blood. These receptors all come from a human donor in a cohort sampled during active COVID-19. Both conserved end residues are part of each CDR3. The D gene is left open where the match is weak.

j_call: TRBJ1-5
v_call: TRBV19
d_call: .
cdr3_aa: CASSSRSVGNRDQPQHF

j_call: TRBJ2-7
v_call: TRBV11-2
d_call: TRBD1
cdr3_aa: CASSPRAWDRVYEQYF

j_call: TRBJ2-5
v_call: TRBV29-1
d_call: .
cdr3_aa: CSVGSGISPWTQYF

j_call: TRBJ1-1
v_call: TRBV18
d_call: TRBD1
cdr3_aa: CASSPGQTNTEAFF

j_call: TRBJ1-1
v_call: TRBV4-2
d_call: .
cdr3_aa: CASSDRMNTEAFF

j_call: TRBJ2-3
v_call: TRBV27
d_call: .
cdr3_aa: CASKDPTGHWLDTQYF

j_call: TRBJ2-1
v_call: TRBV19
d_call: .
cdr3_aa: CASSGDSTNEQFF

j_call: TRBJ2-7
v_call: TRBV27
d_call: TRBD2
cdr3_aa: CASSTRTSGGPTSYEQYF

j_call: TRBJ2-7
v_call: TRBV30
d_call: .
cdr3_aa: CAWSSRSRLSYEQYF

j_call: TRBJ2-7
v_call: TRBV28
d_call: TRBD1
cdr3_aa: CASSEGGIDEQYF

j_call: TRBJ1-6
v_call: TRBV30
d_call: .
cdr3_aa: CAWSIGGGYSPLHF

j_call: TRBJ2-7
v_call: TRBV5-4
d_call: .
cdr3_aa: CASSLYGSEQYF

j_call: TRBJ2-7
v_call: TRBV3-1/TRBV3-2
d_call: TRBD1
cdr3_aa: CASSQDRGREQYF

j_call: TRBJ1-6
v_call: TRBV19
d_call: .
cdr3_aa: CARRFRRQKNSPLHF

j_call: TRBJ2-6
v_call: TRBV27
d_call: TRBD1
cdr3_aa: CASTPGQGAPGANVLTF

j_call: TRBJ1-5
v_call: TRBV6-2/TRBV6-3
d_call: .
cdr3_aa: CASSYTVNQPQHF

j_call: TRBJ1-5
v_call: TRBV28
d_call: TRBD1
cdr3_aa: CASRRGTGGNSNQPQHF

j_call: TRBJ2-5
v_call: TRBV24-1
d_call: .
cdr3_aa: CATSDRQGIQETQYF

j_call: TRBJ1-6
v_call: TRBV6-2/TRBV6-3
d_call: .
cdr3_aa: CASSQDSRSLHF

j_call: TRBJ2-7
v_call: TRBV7-8
d_call: .
cdr3_aa: CASSLARYPSYEQYF

j_call: TRBJ2-1
v_call: TRBV4-2
d_call: .
cdr3_aa: CASSKGVRSEDEQFF

j_call: TRBJ1-6
v_call: TRBV6-5
d_call: TRBD1
cdr3_aa: CASSTRQGDSPLHF

j_call: TRBJ2-1
v_call: TRBV9
d_call: .
cdr3_aa: CASSDRQFYNEQFF

j_call: TRBJ2-2
v_call: TRBV7-7
d_call: .
cdr3_aa: CASSSFGIGTGELFF

j_call: TRBJ1-5
v_call: TRBV27
d_call: TRBD1
cdr3_aa: CASSPGQGVNQPQHF

j_call: TRBJ2-1
v_call: TRBV19
d_call: TRBD2
cdr3_aa: CASSSSGSFYNEQFF

j_call: TRBJ2-3
v_call: TRBV5-4
d_call: TRBD2
cdr3_aa: CASRPGTSGSTDTQYF

j_call: TRBJ2-5
v_call: TRBV30
d_call: .
cdr3_aa: CAWSVVSGFQETQYF

j_call: TRBJ1-5
v_call: TRBV15
d_call: .
cdr3_aa: CATSRLQGDQPQHF

j_call: TRBJ1-1
v_call: TRBV5-5
d_call: .
cdr3_aa: CASNREYQNTEAFF

j_call: TRBJ1-2
v_call: TRBV5-4
d_call: TRBD1
cdr3_aa: CASSLDRGNYGYTF

j_call: TRBJ2-2
v_call: TRBV10-3
d_call: TRBD2
cdr3_aa: CAISEWTSGTYTGELFF

j_call: TRBJ2-2
v_call: TRBV24-1
d_call: TRBD1
cdr3_aa: CATSDWDRGNTGELFF

j_call: TRBJ2-7
v_call: TRBV27
d_call: TRBD1
cdr3_aa: CASKRSGTGGAYEQYF

j_call: TRBJ2-5
v_call: TRBV2
d_call: TRBD1
cdr3_aa: CASSQRQGETQYF

j_call: TRBJ2-7
v_call: TRBV2
d_call: .
cdr3_aa: CASSEEAGPYEQYF

j_call: TRBJ2-7
v_call: TRBV5-5
d_call: .
cdr3_aa: CASSQPGMSPYEQYF

j_call: TRBJ2-2
v_call: TRBV4-2
d_call: .
cdr3_aa: CASSQSGGAGTGELFF

j_call: TRBJ2-3
v_call: TRBV10-3
d_call: TRBD1
cdr3_aa: CAISERTGGTDTQYF

j_call: TRBJ2-7
v_call: TRBV29-1
d_call: TRBD1
cdr3_aa: CSVDPTGSGEQYF

j_call: TRBJ1-2
v_call: TRBV2
d_call: .
cdr3_aa: CASSRDLGSYGYTF

j_call: TRBJ2-1
v_call: TRBV5-4
d_call: TRBD2
cdr3_aa: CASSYGLAGDNEQFF

j_call: TRBJ1-4
v_call: TRBV19
d_call: TRBD1
cdr3_aa: CASTPGGTGLEKLFF

j_call: TRBJ1-1
v_call: TRBV28
d_call: TRBD1
cdr3_aa: CASSYAKGQGSRDTEAFF

j_call: TRBJ2-3
v_call: TRBV5-8
d_call: TRBD1
cdr3_aa: CASSLQGAGTDTQYF

j_call: TRBJ2-3
v_call: TRBV6-5
d_call: TRBD2
cdr3_aa: CASSYYLAGGRDTQYF

j_call: TRBJ2-7
v_call: TRBV7-2
d_call: .
cdr3_aa: CASSLAGQTYEQYF

j_call: TRBJ2-1
v_call: TRBV6-6
d_call: .
cdr3_aa: CASSRPRDEQFF

j_call: TRBJ2-1
v_call: TRBV5-1
d_call: TRBD2
cdr3_aa: CASSLAGGVSYNEQFF

j_call: TRBJ2-7
v_call: TRBV28
d_call: TRBD1
cdr3_aa: CASSLGGQGWEQYF

j_call: TRBJ2-3
v_call: TRBV20-1
d_call: TRBD2
cdr3_aa: CSASSGGLDTQYF

j_call: TRBJ1-1
v_call: TRBV27
d_call: TRBD1
cdr3_aa: CASSPRQGRATEAFF